The entry below describes one T cell receptor (beta chain). The CDR3 runs 12 residues. Trimming cost V 5 bases and J 4 bases; bases outside gene matches: 1. Germline lookup yields CDR1 MNHEY and CDR2 SVGAGI. This sample is drawn from a study of blood T cell repertoires in COVID-19. Overall study: The origin of the acute and convalescent COVID-19 samples was the United States, Italy and Spain. In each case, the material was cDNA or gDNA derived from T cells, B-cell-depleted T cells, or PBMCs.

Enrolled during active infection, Seattle patients were then followed longitudinally. In the original processing: Scientists estimated how many nucleated cells there were by amplifying reference gene primers. Libraries were prepared by immunoSEQ multiplex PCR; TCRdb keeps only in-frame clonotypes and omits some of them. D and trimming come from the DNA, and the V and J calls and clone size come from that table. Here the sample spans 250,000 or so clones, more than 75% being singletons. The receptor was isolated from a woman in her sixties with COVID-19, enrolled during active disease. The sequencing input was peripheral blood. The chain joins TRBV6-5 to TRBJ1-2; 7 bases map to TRBD1. CDR3 sequence (DNA): TGTGCCAGCAGTCGGGACAGCTATGGCTACACCTTC. Its protein product is CASSRDSYGYTF.